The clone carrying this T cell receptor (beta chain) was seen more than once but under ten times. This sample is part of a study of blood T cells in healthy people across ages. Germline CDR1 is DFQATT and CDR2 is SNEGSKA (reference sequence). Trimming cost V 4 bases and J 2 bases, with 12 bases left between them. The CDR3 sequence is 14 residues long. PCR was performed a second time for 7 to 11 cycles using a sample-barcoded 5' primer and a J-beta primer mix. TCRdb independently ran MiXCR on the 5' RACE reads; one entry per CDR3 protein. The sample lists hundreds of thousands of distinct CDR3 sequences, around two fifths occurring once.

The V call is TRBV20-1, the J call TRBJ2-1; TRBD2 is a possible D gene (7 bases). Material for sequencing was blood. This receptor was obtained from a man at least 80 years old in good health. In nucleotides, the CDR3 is TGCAGTGCTATCCGCGGGGGCGCCTACAATGAGCAGTTCTTC. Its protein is CSAIRGGAYNEQFF.